This T cell receptor beta chain originates from a study of blood T cells in healthy people across ages. For every donor, a draw yielded 8.5 to 10 milliliters of peripheral blood. Then a second PCR, running about 6 to 12 cycles, was carried out with a sample-barcoded 5' primer and a J-beta primer mix. TCRdb re-analysed the 5' RACE reads in MiXCR, keeping a single row per CDR3 protein. The table has hundreds of thousands of distinct CDR3 sequences, 53% seen once. Sequencing was done on a sample of blood. This clonotype originated in a man older than 75 in good health.

CDR3 sequence (DNA): TGTGCCAGCAGCTTAGTGTTTCGGGACACAACCACGGCTTCGGGCGCGTATTTT. Translation gives CASSLVFRDTTTASGAYF. J is TRBJ2-3 and V is TRBV11-2; tentatively, D is TRBD1 (6 bases). The CDR3 is made up of 18 amino acids. Per germline, CDR1 SGHAT and CDR2 FQNNGV. Trimming left V 1 base short and J 14 bases short, with 31 bases between. The full variable domain, its missing parts supplied by reference TRBV11-2 and TRBJ2-3, is EAGVAQSPRYKIIEKRQSVAFWCNPISGHATLYWYQQILGQGPKLLIQFQNNGVVDDSQLPKDRFSAERLKGVDSTLKIQPAKLEDSAVYLCASSLVFRDTTTASGAYFGPGTRLTVL.